Following are 18 T cell receptor beta chains from one sample sequenced in a study of blood T cell repertoires in COVID-19. The method was immunoSEQ multiplex PCR; TCRdb's version includes in-frame clones alone and lacks a portion of them. The sample has some 6,900 clones, 88% seen once. Sequences were obtained from peripheral blood. These receptors all come from a human donor in a cohort sampled during active COVID-19.

The chain employs TRBV6-5 and TRBJ1-5; D is unclear. V was trimmed by 4 bases and J by 4 bases, leaving 11 bases between them. The CDR3 has 14 amino acids. Looked up from germline, CDR1 is MNHEY and CDR2 is SVGAGI. The CDR3 loop is CASSFGGENQPQHF. CDR3 coding DNA: TGTGCCAGCAGTTTTGGTGGAGAGAATCAGCCCCAGCATTTT.

The rearrangement uses TRBV28 and TRBJ2-7, with 7 bases that match TRBD1. The CDR3 contains 14 residues. Trimming cost V 10 bases and J 1 base; bases outside gene matches: 10. The V gene's germline CDR1 is MDHEN and CDR2 SYDVKM. The CDR3 DNA reads as TGTGCCATCCGACAGGGAGCATTTTCCTACGAGCAGTACTTC. Its protein is CAIRQGAFSYEQYF.

This sequence joins TRBV24-1 and TRBJ2-1; 12 positions agree with TRBD2. Germline values: CDR1 KGHDR, CDR2 SFDVKD. CDR3 size: 14 residues. The J segment lost 9 bases and the V segment lost 7 bases, leaving 6 bases of the junction unmatched. CDR3 sequence (DNA): TGTGCCACCAGAGGACTAGCGGGAAAGGGTGAGCAGTTCTTC. Its translation: CATRGLAGKGEQFF.

The chain employs TRBV9 and TRBJ2-3, with D perhaps TRBD2 (5 bases). Per germline, CDR1 SGDLS and CDR2 YYNGEE. The CDR3 consists of 15 residues. V was clipped by 4 bases and J by 3 bases, with 15 bases between them. CDR3 amino acids: CASSPIVSGTDTQYF. The CDR3 DNA sequence: TGTGCCAGCAGCCCGATTGTGTCGGGAACAGATACGCAGTATTTT.

CDR3 in amino acids: CATSDRETQYF. CDR3 nucleotide sequence: TGTGCCACCAGTGACCGAGAGACCCAGTACTTC. The gene calls are TRBV24-1 and TRBJ2-5; D is ambiguous. This CDR3 contains 11 residues. The V end lost 4 bases, the J end lost 4 bases, and 3 bases lay between the germline ends. The V gene's germline CDR1 is KGHDR and CDR2 SFDVKD.

This clone was recorded a few times. The V gene is TRBV7-9, the J gene TRBJ2-7; D might be TRBD2 (7 bases). Per the germline V gene, CDR1 is SEHNR and CDR2 is FQNEAQ (reference sequence). V was shortened by 5 bases and J by 1 base, with 24 bases between the two germline ends. The CDR3 runs to 18 residues. The chain's CDR3 is CASSLPPVGRGPSYEQYF. CDR3 sequence (DNA): TGTGCCAGCAGCCTCCCCCCGGTTGGGCGGGGGCCTTCCTACGAGCAGTACTTC.

The chain uses TRBV5-4 and TRBJ1-4; 9 positions agree with TRBD1. Trimming at V came to 2 bases and at J to 3 bases, leaving 2 bases not matched to a gene. CDR1 and CDR2 (germline): SGHNT, YYREEE (reference sequence). CDR3 length: 15 amino acids. Here the CDR3 reads CASSFGTGPNEKLFF. DNA of the CDR3: TGTGCCAGCAGCTTCGGGACAGGGCCTAATGAAAAACTGTTTTTT.

The V gene is TRBV5-1, the J gene TRBJ1-4; 8 bases are shared with TRBD1. Germline-derived CDR1 and CDR2 are SGHRS and YFSETQ. V gave up 3 bases and J gave up 8 bases; unmatched junction bases: 6. The CDR3 is 14 residues long. The CDR3 DNA reads as TGCGCCAGCAGCTCAGGGGGCTCAGGGGAAAAACTGTTTTTT. Protein: CASSSGGSGEKLFF.

V gene TRBV7-3 combines with J gene TRBJ2-5; 9 nucleotides align to TRBD2. There are 14 residues in the CDR3. V lost 0 bases, J lost 5 bases, and 1 base stayed unmatched. Germline V gives CDR1 SGHTA, CDR2 FQGTGA. Written as DNA, the CDR3 is TGTGCCAGCAGCTTAACTAGCGGGAGTGAGACCCAGTACTTC. The encoded protein is CASSLTSGSETQYF.

This chain uses TRBV27 with TRBJ2-3; 10 bases fit TRBD2. V was clipped by 1 base and J by 2 bases; unmatched bases: 6. This CDR3 has 17 amino acids. Germline loops: CDR1 MNHEY, CDR2 SMNVEV (reference sequence). The CDR3 is CASSLWASGGVTDTQYF. As DNA, the CDR3 is TGTGCCAGCAGTTTATGGGCTAGCGGGGGAGTCACAGATACGCAGTATTTT.

The rearrangement uses TRBV6-6 and TRBJ2-4; D perhaps matches TRBD2 (5 bases). This CDR3 contains 14 residues. With 6 bases removed from V and 1 base from J, the gap between germline ends came to 10 bases. Germline V gene lookup returns CDR1 MNHNY and CDR2 SVGAGI (reference sequence). CDR3 nucleotides: TGTGCCAGCAGGGGAGACGGGGCCAAAAACATTCAGTACTTC. Translating it yields CASRGDGAKNIQYF.

This clone appeared a single time. The rearrangement joins TRBV11-2 to TRBJ2-7, with 7 bases lining up with TRBD2. CDR1 and CDR2 (germline): SGHAT, FQNNGV. CDR3 size: 15 residues. J lost 3 bases, V lost 5 bases, and 10 bases had no gene match. The CDR3 reads CASSQDSGPGYEQYF. The DNA for the CDR3 is TGTGCCAGCAGCCAAGATAGCGGGCCCGGCTACGAGCAGTACTTC.

This sequence joins TRBV9 and TRBJ2-1; TRBD1 aligns across 12 bases. V shed 4 bases, J shed 9 bases, and the junction held 14 bases outside the gene matches. This CDR3 is built from 17 residues. Germline V lookup: CDR1 SGDLS, CDR2 YYNGEE. CDR3 bases: TGTGCCAGCAGCACCCAAACGGGACAGGGGGCTCTAGGTGAGCAGTTCTTC. Translated: CASSTQTGQGALGEQFF.

The J gene is TRBJ2-1, the V gene TRBV21-1; the table assigns TRBD1, which was not confirmed against the DNA. TRBV21-1 is a recognized pseudogene. This CDR3 has 20 residues. The CDR3 DNA is TGTGCCAGCAGCAAAGCCCTTCCAGGTGTAGGGGGCTCGATGTACAATGAGCAGTTCTTC. Its translation is CASSKALPGVGGSMYNEQFF.

V gene TRBV15 combines with J gene TRBJ2-7; a possible D gene is TRBD1 (5 bases). Trimming left V 0 bases short and J 2 bases short, with 8 bases between. The length of the CDR3 is 14 residues. The germline V gene has CDR1 LNHNV and CDR2 YYDKDF (reference sequence). Here the CDR3 reads CATSREVRAYEQYF. CDR3 nucleotide sequence: TGTGCCACCAGCAGAGAGGTCAGGGCCTACGAGCAGTACTTC.

The rearrangement uses TRBV3-1 (or the pseudogene TRBV3-2) and TRBJ2-1; TRBD2 aligns across 7 bases. The CDR3 runs to 16 residues. CDR1 and CDR2 from the germline V gene are LGHDT and YNNKEL (reference sequence). After removal of 0 bases from V and 7 bases from J, the junction contained 9 bases not matched to a gene. The CDR3 region has the DNA TGTGCCAGCAGCCAAGATCCCTGGGGGGGGGTTAATGAGCAGTTCTTC. Translation: CASSQDPWGGVNEQFF.

The chain employs TRBV7-2 and TRBJ2-5; 7 nucleotides match TRBD2. CDR3 length equals 13 residues. The germline V gene encodes CDR1 SGHTA and CDR2 FQGNSA. V shed 2 bases and J 3 bases; nucleotides not matched to a gene: 0. DNA for the CDR3: TGTGCCAGCAGCTTAAGCGGGGAAGAGACCCAGTACTTC. As protein: CASSLSGEETQYF.

In DNA, the CDR3 is TGTGCCAGCAGTTTCCCTAGGGCGGGGGGCAAGAGAAGCGAGCAGTACTTC. Protein product: CASSFPRAGGKRSEQYF. The chain carries TRBV28 and TRBJ2-7; TRBD2 matches 8 bases. Per germline, CDR1 MDHEN and CDR2 SYDVKM. The CDR3 contains 17 residues. Unmatched junction bases numbered 16, after V lost 3 bases and J lost 6 bases.